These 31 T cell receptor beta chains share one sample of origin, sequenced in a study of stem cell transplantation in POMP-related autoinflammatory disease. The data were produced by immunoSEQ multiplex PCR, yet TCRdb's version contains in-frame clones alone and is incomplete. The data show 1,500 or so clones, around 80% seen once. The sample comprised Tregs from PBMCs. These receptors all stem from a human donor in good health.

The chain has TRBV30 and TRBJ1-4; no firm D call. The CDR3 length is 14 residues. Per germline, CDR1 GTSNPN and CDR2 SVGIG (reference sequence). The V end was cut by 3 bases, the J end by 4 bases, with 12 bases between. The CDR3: CAWRVEVGNEKLFF. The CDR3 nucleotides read TGTGCCTGGAGGGTTGAAGTTGGTAATGAAAAACTGTTTTTT. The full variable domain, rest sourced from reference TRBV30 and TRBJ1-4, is SQTIHQWPATLVQPVGSPLSLECTVEGTSNPNLYWYRQAAGRGLQLLFYSVGIGQISSEVPQNLSASRPQDRQFILSSKKLLLSDSGFYLCAWRVEVGNEKLFFGSGTQLSVL.

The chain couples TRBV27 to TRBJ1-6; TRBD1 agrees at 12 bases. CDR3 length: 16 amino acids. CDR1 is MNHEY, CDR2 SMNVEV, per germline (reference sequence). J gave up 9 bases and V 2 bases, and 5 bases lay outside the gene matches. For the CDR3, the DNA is TGTGCCAGCAGTTTAAATTCGGGACAGGGGGCTTCACCCCTCCACTTT. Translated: CASSLNSGQGASPLHF.

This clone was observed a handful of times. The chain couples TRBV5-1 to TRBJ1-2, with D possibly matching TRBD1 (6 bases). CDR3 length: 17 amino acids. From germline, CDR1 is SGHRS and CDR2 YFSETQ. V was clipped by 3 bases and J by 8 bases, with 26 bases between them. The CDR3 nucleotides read TGCGCCAGCAGCTCTTTACAGGGTAGGCTGTCAGGAAAAGGCTACACCTTC. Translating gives CASSSLQGRLSGKGYTF.

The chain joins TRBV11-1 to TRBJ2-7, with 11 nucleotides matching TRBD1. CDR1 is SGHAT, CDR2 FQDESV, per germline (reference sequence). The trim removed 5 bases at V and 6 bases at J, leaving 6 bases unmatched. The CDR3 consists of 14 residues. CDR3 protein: CASSPRDRGGEQYF. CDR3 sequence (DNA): TGTGCCAGCAGCCCAAGGGACAGGGGGGGCGAGCAGTACTTC. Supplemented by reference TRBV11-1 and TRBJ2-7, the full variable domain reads EAEVAQSPRYKITEKSQAVAFWCDPISGHATLYWYRQILGQGPELLVQFQDESVVDDSQLPKDRFSAERLKGVDSTLKIQPAELGDSAMYLCASSPRDRGGEQYFGPGTRLTVT.

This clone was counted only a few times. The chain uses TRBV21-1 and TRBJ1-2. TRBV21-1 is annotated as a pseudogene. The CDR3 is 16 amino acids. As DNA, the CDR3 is TGTGCCAGCAGCACGTGTTTCTGGGAGGCGCATGATGGCTACACCTTC. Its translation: CASSTCFWEAHDGYTF.

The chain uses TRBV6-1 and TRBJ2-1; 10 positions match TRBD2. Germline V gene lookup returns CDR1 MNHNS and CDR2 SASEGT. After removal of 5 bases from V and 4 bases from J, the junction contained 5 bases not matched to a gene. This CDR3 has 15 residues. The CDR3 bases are TGTGCCAGCAGTAGCGGGGGGGGGAATTACAATGAGCAGTTCTTC. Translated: CASSSGGGNYNEQFF.

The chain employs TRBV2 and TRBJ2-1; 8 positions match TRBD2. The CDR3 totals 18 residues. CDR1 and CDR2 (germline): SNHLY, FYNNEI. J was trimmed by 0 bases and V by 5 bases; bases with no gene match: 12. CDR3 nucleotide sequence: TGTGCCAGCAGTCCCGGGACTAGAAAGTTAAGCTCCTACAATGAGCAGTTCTTC. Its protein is CASSPGTRKLSSYNEQFF.

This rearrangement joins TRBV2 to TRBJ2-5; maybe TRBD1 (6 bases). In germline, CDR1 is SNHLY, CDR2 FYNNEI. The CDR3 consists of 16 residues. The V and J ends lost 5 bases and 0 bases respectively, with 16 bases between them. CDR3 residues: CASSSGTLLYQETQYF. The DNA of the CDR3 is TGTGCCAGCAGTTCCGGGACACTCCTGTACCAAGAGACCCAGTACTTC.

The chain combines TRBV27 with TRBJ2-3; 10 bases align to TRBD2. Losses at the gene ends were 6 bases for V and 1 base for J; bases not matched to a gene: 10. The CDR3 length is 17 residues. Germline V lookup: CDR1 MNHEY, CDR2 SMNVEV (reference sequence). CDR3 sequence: CASRRSLAGVRTDTQYF. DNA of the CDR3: TGTGCCAGCAGGAGGTCTCTAGCGGGGGTTCGCACAGATACGCAGTATTTT.

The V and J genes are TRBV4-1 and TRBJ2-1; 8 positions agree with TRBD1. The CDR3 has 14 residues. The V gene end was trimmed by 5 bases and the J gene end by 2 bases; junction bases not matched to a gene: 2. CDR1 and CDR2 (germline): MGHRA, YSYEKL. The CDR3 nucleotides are TGCGCCAGCAGCGGGGGACAGGCCTACAATGAGCAGTTCTTC. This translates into CASSGGQAYNEQFF.

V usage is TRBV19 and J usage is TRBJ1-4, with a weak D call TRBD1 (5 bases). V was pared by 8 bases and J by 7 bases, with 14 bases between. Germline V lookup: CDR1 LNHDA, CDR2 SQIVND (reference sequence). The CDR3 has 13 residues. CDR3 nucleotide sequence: TGTGCCAGTCGACAGACTTCTCGTGAAAAACTGTTTTTT. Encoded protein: CASRQTSREKLFF.

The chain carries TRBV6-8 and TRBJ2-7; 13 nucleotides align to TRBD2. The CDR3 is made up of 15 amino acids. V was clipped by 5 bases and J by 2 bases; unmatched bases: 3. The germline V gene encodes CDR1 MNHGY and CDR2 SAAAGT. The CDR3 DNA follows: TGTGCCAGCAGTACTGGGACTAGCGGGACCTACGAGCAGTACTTC. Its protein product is CASSTGTSGTYEQYF.

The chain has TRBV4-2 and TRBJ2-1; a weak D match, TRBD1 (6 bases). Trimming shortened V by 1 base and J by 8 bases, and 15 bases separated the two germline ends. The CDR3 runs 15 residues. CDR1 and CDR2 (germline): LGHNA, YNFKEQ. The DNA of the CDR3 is TGTGCCAGCAGCCAAGCGACCGGACAGAGCGATGAGCAGTTCTTC. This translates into CASSQATGQSDEQFF.

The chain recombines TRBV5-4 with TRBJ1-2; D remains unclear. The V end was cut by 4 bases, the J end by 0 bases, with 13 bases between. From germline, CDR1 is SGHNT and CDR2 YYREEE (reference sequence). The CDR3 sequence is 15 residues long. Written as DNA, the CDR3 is TGTGCCAGCAGCAAATTCACCGGCACTAACTATGGCTACACCTTC. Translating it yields CASSKFTGTNYGYTF.

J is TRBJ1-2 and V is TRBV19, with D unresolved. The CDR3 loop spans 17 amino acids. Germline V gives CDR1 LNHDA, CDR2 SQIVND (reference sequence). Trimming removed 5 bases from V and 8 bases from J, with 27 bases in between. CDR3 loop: CASSDPRSGRIGKGYTF. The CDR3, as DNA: TGTGCCAGTAGTGATCCAAGATCGGGCAGGATAGGCAAGGGCTACACCTTC.

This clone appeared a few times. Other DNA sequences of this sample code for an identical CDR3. The CDR3: CASSLTGGVEQFF. DNA of the CDR3: TGTGCCAGCAGCTTAACTGGAGGTGTCGAGCAGTTCTTC. The chain uses TRBV7-3 and TRBJ2-1; weak D call: TRBD2 (5 bases). The CDR3 extends over 13 amino acids. CDR1 and CDR2 (germline): SGHTA, FQGTGA. V gave up 0 bases and J gave up 10 bases, with 10 bases separating them.

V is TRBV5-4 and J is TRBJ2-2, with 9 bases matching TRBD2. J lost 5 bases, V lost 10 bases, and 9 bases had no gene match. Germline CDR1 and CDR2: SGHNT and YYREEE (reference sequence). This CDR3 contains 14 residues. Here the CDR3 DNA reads TGTGCCTGGGAGAGGCGGGGGGGGACCGGGGAGCTGTTTTTT. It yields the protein CAWERRGGTGELFF.

CDR3 loop: CAISLTGGLGQETQYF. In DNA, the CDR3 is TGTGCCATCAGCTTAACAGGGGGCCTCGGACAAGAGACCCAGTACTTC. This chain uses TRBV10-3 with TRBJ2-5; the match to TRBD1 covers 9 bases. J lost 2 bases, V lost 6 bases, and 10 bases had no gene match. In germline, CDR1 is ENHRY, CDR2 SYGVKD. CDR3 length: 16 residues.

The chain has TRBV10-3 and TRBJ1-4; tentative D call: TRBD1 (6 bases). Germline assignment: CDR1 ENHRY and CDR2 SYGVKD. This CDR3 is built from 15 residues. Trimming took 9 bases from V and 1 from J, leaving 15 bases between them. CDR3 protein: CAIGGGGGTNEKLFF. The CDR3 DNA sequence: TGTGCCATTGGGGGCGGCGGCGGAACTAATGAAAAACTGTTTTTT.

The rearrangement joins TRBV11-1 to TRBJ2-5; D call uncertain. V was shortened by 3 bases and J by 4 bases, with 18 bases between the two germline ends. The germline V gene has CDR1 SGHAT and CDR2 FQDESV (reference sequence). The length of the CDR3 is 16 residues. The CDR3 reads CASSFGPRQSRETQYF. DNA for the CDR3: TGTGCCAGCAGCTTCGGTCCGCGACAATCACGAGAGACCCAGTACTTC. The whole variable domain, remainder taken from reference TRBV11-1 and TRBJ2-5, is EAEVAQSPRYKITEKSQAVAFWCDPISGHATLYWYRQILGQGPELLVQFQDESVVDDSQLPKDRFSAERLKGVDSTLKIQPAELGDSAMYLCASSFGPRQSRETQYFGPGTRLLVL.

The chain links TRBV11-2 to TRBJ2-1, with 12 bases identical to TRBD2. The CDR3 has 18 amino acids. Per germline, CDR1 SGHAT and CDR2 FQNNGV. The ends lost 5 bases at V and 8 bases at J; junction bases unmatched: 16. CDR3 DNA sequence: TGTGCCAGCAGCCCTGGCCGGCTAGCGGGGGGGCGTTTATATGAGCAGTTCTTC. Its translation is CASSPGRLAGGRLYEQFF.

CDR3 protein: CASSLNRWADEQYF. The DNA for the CDR3 is TGTGCCAGCAGCCTAAATAGGTGGGCTGACGAGCAGTACTTC. The J gene is TRBJ2-5, the V gene TRBV27; no firm D call. The last part of the DNA fits TRBJ2-7 better; the J call may be wrong. The germline V gene encodes CDR1 MNHEY and CDR2 SMNVEV (reference sequence). The CDR3 has 14 amino acids.

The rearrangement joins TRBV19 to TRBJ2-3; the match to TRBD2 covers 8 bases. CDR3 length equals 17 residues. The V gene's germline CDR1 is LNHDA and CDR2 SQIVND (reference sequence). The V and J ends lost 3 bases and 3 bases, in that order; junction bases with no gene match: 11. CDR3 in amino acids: CASSIPSVSGRTDTQYF. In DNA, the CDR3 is TGTGCCAGTAGTATCCCCTCCGTAAGCGGGAGAACAGATACGCAGTATTTT.

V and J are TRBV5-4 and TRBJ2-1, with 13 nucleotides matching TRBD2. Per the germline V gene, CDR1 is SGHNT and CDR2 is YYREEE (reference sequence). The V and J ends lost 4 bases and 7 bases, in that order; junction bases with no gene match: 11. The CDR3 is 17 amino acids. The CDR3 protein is CASSTRIGLAGANEQFF. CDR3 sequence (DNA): TGTGCCAGCAGCACACGGATCGGACTAGCGGGAGCAAATGAGCAGTTCTTC.

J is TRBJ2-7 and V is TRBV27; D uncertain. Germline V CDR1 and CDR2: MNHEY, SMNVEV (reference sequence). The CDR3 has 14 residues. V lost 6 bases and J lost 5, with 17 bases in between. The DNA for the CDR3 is TGTGCCAGCAGCCTAAATAGGTGGGCTGACGAGCAGTACTTC. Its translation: CASSLNRWADEQYF.

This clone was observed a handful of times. The CDR3 sequence: CASRSDGYQPQHF. CDR3 DNA sequence: TGTGCCAGCAGGTCCGACGGTTATCAGCCCCAGCATTTT. The rearrangement joins TRBV6-1 to TRBJ1-5, with D unresolved. V was cut by 6 bases and J by 5 bases, with 11 bases left in between. Germline CDR1 is MNHNS and CDR2 is SASEGT. The CDR3 totals 13 residues.

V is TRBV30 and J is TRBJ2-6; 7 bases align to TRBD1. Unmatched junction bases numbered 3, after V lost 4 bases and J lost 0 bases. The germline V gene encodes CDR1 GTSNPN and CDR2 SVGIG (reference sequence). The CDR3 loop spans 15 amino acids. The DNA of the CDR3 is TGTGCCTGGAACCGACAGGGCTCTGGGGCCAACGTCCTGACTTTC. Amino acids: CAWNRQGSGANVLTF.

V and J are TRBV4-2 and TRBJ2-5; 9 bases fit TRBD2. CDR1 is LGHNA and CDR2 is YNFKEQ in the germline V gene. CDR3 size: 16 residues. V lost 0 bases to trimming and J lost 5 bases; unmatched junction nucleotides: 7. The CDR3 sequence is CASSQDPAGGGETQYF. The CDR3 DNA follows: TGTGCCAGCAGCCAAGACCCAGCGGGAGGCGGGGAGACCCAGTACTTC.

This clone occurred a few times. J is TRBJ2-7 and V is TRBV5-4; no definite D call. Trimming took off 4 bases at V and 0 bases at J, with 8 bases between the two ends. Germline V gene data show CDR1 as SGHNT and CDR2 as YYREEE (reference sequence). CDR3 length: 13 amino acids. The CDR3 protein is CASSLPASYEQYF. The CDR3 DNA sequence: TGTGCCAGCAGCCTTCCCGCCTCCTACGAGCAGTACTTC.

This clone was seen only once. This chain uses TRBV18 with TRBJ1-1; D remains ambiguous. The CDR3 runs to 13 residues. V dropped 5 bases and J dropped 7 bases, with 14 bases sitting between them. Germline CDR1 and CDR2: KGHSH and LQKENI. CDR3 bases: TGTGCCAGCTCAGCCACCTCGACAAATGAAGCTTTCTTT. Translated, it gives CASSATSTNEAFF. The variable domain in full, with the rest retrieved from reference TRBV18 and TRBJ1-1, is NAGVMQNPRHLVRRRGQEARLRCSPMKGHSHVYWYRQLPEEGLKFMVYLQKENIIDESGMPKERFSAEFPKEGPSILRIQQVVRGDSAAYFCASSATSTNEAFFGQGTRLTVV.

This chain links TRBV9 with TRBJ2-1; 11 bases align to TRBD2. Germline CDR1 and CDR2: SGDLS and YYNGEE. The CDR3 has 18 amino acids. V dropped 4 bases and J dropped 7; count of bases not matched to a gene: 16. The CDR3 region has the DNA TGTGCCAGCAGCACAACCTCTGGGGGAACTAGCGGGGGAAATGAGCAGTTCTTC. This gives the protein CASSTTSGGTSGGNEQFF.